This T cell receptor beta chain stems from a study of OX40 agonist ivuxolimab in advanced cancers. Turning to the study itself: With a range of roughly 23 to 79, age averaged roughly 60 years, and about 80% were male.

Method: immunoSEQ multiplex PCR; TCRdb's copy keeps in-frame clones and lacks some. The sample includes 73,000 or so clones, 80% to 85% seen only once; the top ten take about 0.41%. The CDR3 extends over 12 amino acids. From germline, CDR1 is MDHEN and CDR2 SYDVKM. The V gene end was trimmed by 4 bases and the J gene end by 6 bases; junction bases not matched to a gene: 2. This clone showed up just once. The chain uses TRBV28 and TRBJ1-2, with 7 bases lining up with TRBD1. The clonotype originates from an adult with an advanced solid tumor such as melanoma, head and neck, liver or kidney cancer. The input for sequencing was CD4+ or CD8+ T cells sorted from blood, taken in a trial of the OX40 agonist ivuxolimab. This CDR3 reads CASSSQGNGYTF. In DNA, the CDR3 is TGTGCCAGCAGTTCACAGGGGAATGGCTACACCTTC.